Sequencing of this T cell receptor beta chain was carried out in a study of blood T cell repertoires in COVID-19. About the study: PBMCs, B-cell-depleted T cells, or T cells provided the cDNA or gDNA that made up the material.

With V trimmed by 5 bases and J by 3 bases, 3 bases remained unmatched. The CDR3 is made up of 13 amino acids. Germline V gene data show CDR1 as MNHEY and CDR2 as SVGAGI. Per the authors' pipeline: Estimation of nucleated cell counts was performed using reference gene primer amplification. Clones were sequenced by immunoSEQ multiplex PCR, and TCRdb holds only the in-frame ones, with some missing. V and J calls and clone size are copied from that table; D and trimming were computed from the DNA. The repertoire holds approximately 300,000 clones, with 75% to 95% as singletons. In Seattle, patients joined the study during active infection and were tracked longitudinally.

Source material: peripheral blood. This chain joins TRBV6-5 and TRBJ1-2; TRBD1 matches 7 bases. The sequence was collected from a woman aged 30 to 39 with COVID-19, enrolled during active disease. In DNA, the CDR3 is TGTGCCAGCAGTCGACAGGGACACTATGGCTACACCTTC. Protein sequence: CASSRQGHYGYTF.